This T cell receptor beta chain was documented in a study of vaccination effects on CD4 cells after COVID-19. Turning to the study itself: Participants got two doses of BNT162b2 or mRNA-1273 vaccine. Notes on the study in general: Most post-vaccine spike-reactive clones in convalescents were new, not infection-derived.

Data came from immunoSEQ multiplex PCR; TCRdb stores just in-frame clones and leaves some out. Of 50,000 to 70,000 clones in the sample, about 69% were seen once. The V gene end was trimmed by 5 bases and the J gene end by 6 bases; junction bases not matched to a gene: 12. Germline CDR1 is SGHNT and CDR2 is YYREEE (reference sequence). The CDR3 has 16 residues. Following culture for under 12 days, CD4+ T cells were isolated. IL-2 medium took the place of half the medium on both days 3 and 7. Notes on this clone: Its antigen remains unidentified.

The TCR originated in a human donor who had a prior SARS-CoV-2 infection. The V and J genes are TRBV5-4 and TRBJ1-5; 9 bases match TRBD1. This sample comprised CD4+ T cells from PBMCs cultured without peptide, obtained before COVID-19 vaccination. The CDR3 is CASSGTGRYIFQPQHF. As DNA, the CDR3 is TGTGCCAGCAGTGGGACAGGGAGGTATATATTTCAGCCCCAGCATTTT.